Below, 21 T cell receptor beta chains from the same sample are listed, as sequenced in a study of control samples from healthy donors and cancer patients. Method: immunoSEQ multiplex PCR; TCRdb's copy keeps in-frame clones and lacks some. The sample consists of 150,000 to 200,000 clones, almost 90% of them appearing once. Sequenced material: blood. Receptors were obtained from a man aged 18 to 29 in good health.

The gene calls are TRBV27 and TRBJ2-5; D uncertain. V lost 5 bases to trimming and J lost 2 bases, with 9 bases between them. CDR3 length: 13 residues. Looked up from germline, CDR1 is MNHEY and CDR2 is SMNVEV (reference sequence). The CDR3, as DNA: TGTGCCAGCAGTCTAACAATTCAAGAGACCCAGTACTTC. Encoded protein: CASSLTIQETQYF.

The count of this clone is one. V and J are TRBV9 and TRBJ1-2; a weak D match, TRBD1 (6 bases). This CDR3 has 15 residues. Trimming removed 1 base at V and 8 bases at J, with 18 bases between. Germline V gene sequence: CDR1 SGDLS, CDR2 YYNGEE. Written as DNA, the CDR3 is TGTGCCAGCAGCGTACGGACAGATCTTTCGGGGGGCTACACCTTC. Translated: CASSVRTDLSGGYTF.

The V and J genes are TRBV6-2 or TRBV6-3 and TRBJ2-3; 8 nucleotides match TRBD1. Losses at the gene ends were 4 bases for V and 4 bases for J; bases not matched to a gene: 4. Germline loops: CDR1 MNHEY, CDR2 SVGEGT. The CDR3 is made up of 14 amino acids. The CDR3 bases are TGTGCCAGCAGTTCCGGGACAGGTTCAGATACGCAGTATTTT. Protein: CASSSGTGSDTQYF.

The chain employs TRBV5-6 and TRBJ1-2; D is uncertain. The V gene lost 2 bases and the J gene lost 1 base, with 0 bases spanning the gap. From germline, CDR1 is SGHDT and CDR2 YYEEEE. The CDR3 has 11 residues. In nucleotides, the CDR3 is TGTGCCAGCAGCTTTAACTATGGCTACACCTTC. This encodes CASSFNYGYTF.

The chain employs TRBV3-1 (or the pseudogene TRBV3-2) and TRBJ2-7, with a weak D call TRBD1 (6 bases). V was pared by 0 bases and J by 1 base, with 13 bases between. Germline lookup yields CDR1 LGHDT and CDR2 YNNKEL (reference sequence). The CDR3 length is 16 residues. The CDR3 spells CASSQDKEDSSYEQYF. The CDR3 nucleotides read TGTGCCAGCAGCCAAGATAAAGAGGACAGTTCCTACGAGCAGTACTTC.

This clone was seen just once. The chain couples TRBV30 to TRBJ2-7; D is ambiguous. This CDR3 is built from 11 residues. The germline gives CDR1 GTSNPN, CDR2 SVGIG (reference sequence). V lost 2 bases and J lost 4, with 6 bases in between. The CDR3 region has the DNA TGTGCCTGGAGTAGCGTTTACGAGCAGTACTTC. It specifies CAWSSVYEQYF.

The chain carries TRBV5-6 and TRBJ2-7; D is possibly TRBD2 (6 bases). CDR1 SGHDT and CDR2 YYEEEE come from the germline V gene. The CDR3 runs to 13 residues. Trimming removed 1 base from V and 2 bases from J, with 7 bases in between. This CDR3 is CASSLSSAYEQYF. In DNA form, the CDR3 reads TGTGCCAGCAGCTTGTCTAGCGCCTACGAGCAGTACTTC.

A remark on this clone: The junction and the germline gene differ at one end; a read error may be behind it. The J gene is TRBJ1-1, the V gene TRBV28, with D maybe TRBD1 (6 bases). Germline CDR1 and CDR2: MDHEN and SYDVKM. The CDR3 sequence is 12 residues long. The CDR3: CASSWGGQVRLF. DNA of the CDR3: TGTGCCAGCAGTTGGGGGGGGCAGGTAAGATTATTT.

This rearrangement joins TRBV5-1 to TRBJ2-3; 11 positions match TRBD2. Trimming cost V 4 bases and J 5 bases; bases outside gene matches: 15. CDR3 length: 18 residues. Germline V gene lookup returns CDR1 SGHRS and CDR2 YFSETQ. The CDR3 is CASSMDQWLAGGGDTQYF. The CDR3 DNA reads TGCGCCAGCAGCATGGACCAATGGCTAGCGGGGGGAGGAGATACGCAGTATTTT.

This clone was counted a few times. The genes are TRBV11-3 and TRBJ1-5; D remains ambiguous. Trimming pared 0 bases from V and 4 bases from J, leaving 16 bases between. This CDR3 spans 17 amino acids. The germline CDR1 and CDR2 sequences are SGHNT and YENEEA. The CDR3 DNA reads TGTGCCAGCAGCTTAGAAGCCGGGTACAGCCCGAATCAGCCCCAGCATTTT. Protein sequence: CASSLEAGYSPNQPQHF.

The chain is built from TRBV7-9 and TRBJ2-1; 12 nucleotides line up with TRBD2. The J segment lost 5 bases and the V segment lost 5 bases, leaving 13 bases of the junction unmatched. CDR1 and CDR2 (germline): SEHNR, FQNEAQ (reference sequence). The CDR3 loop spans 18 amino acids. The CDR3 sequence is CASSPRPASGGEDNEQFF. The CDR3 DNA reads TGTGCCAGCAGCCCGCGGCCCGCTAGCGGGGGGGAGGACAATGAGCAGTTCTTC.

The chain is built from TRBV5-4 and TRBJ2-7; a possible D gene is TRBD2 (6 bases). The V gene's germline CDR1 is SGHNT and CDR2 YYREEE (reference sequence). There are 14 residues in the CDR3. The ends were cut back, 2 bases at V and 3 bases at J, with 12 bases in the middle. CDR3 residues: CASSFKGGNYEQYF. In nucleotides, the CDR3 is TGTGCCAGCAGCTTTAAGGGAGGAAACTACGAGCAGTACTTC.

Regarding this clone: Other DNA sequences in the sample encode the same CDR3. This chain connects TRBV29-1 to TRBJ1-3; D unclear. The CDR3 has 12 residues. V was pared by 7 bases and J by 0 bases, with 7 bases between. Germline lookup yields CDR1 SQVTM and CDR2 ANQGSEA. CDR3 amino acids: CSARDSGNTIYF. DNA of the CDR3: TGCAGCGCCCGAGACTCTGGAAACACCATATATTTT.

This clone came up once. The chain recombines TRBV19 with TRBJ2-3; possible D gene TRBD1, 7 bases. V was clipped by 3 bases and J by 3 bases, with 10 bases between them. The CDR3 sequence is 14 residues long. Germline V gives CDR1 LNHDA, CDR2 SQIVND (reference sequence). CDR3: CASSIQGGTDTQYF. In DNA, the CDR3 is TGTGCCAGTAGTATCCAGGGGGGAACAGATACGCAGTATTTT.

CDR3 coding DNA: TGCGCCAGCAGCTTGGACTCTCCGAGCACAGATACGCAGTATTTT. Residues: CASSLDSPSTDTQYF. The chain employs TRBV5-1 and TRBJ2-3; no reliable D call. Germline V gene sequence: CDR1 SGHRS, CDR2 YFSETQ. There are 15 residues in the CDR3. The V and J ends lost 0 bases and 0 bases respectively, with 8 bases between them.

The chain links TRBV7-2 to TRBJ2-3; tentative D call: TRBD1 (5 bases). The CDR3 sequence is 16 residues long. Germline CDR1 is SGHTA and CDR2 is FQGNSA. The V end was cut by 1 base, the J end by 0 bases, with 11 bases between. The CDR3 DNA follows: TGTGCCAGCAGCTTAGGAGTGGACACTAGCACAGATACGCAGTATTTT. It yields the protein CASSLGVDTSTDTQYF.

CDR3 DNA sequence: TGCGCCAGCAGCTTGAGTCACGGCAGCTCTGGGGCCAACGTCCTGACTTTC. Encoded protein: CASSLSHGSSGANVLTF. The chain links TRBV5-1 to TRBJ2-6; D gene unclear. Germline lookup yields CDR1 SGHRS and CDR2 YFSETQ. V was cut by 1 base and J by 0 bases, with 11 bases left in between. The CDR3 contains 17 residues.

This chain connects TRBV6-4 to TRBJ2-1; maybe TRBD2 (6 bases). This CDR3 is 15 amino acids long. CDR1 and CDR2 (germline): MRHNA, SNTAGT. V lost 6 bases and J 3 bases, leaving 15 bases between the germline ends. CDR3 sequence reads: CASRREGLFYNEQFF. CDR3 bases: TGTGCCAGCAGAAGAGAGGGACTTTTCTACAATGAGCAGTTCTTC.

This clone appeared a few times. The genes are TRBV5-1 and TRBJ1-1; a weak D match, TRBD1 (6 bases). Trimming left V 1 base short and J 1 base short, with 14 bases between. Germline V gene lookup returns CDR1 SGHRS and CDR2 YFSETQ. The CDR3 has 16 amino acids. CDR3 sequence (DNA): TGCGCCAGCAGCTTGATCGGCCAGGGGCGGAACACTGAAGCTTTCTTT. Residues: CASSLIGQGRNTEAFF.

This chain links TRBV28 with TRBJ2-7, with TRBD1 matching 7 bases. The CDR3 loop spans 17 amino acids. V trimming: 5 bases; J trimming: 0 bases; junction bases outside the gene matches: 13. The germline V gene has CDR1 MDHEN and CDR2 SYDVKM. This chain's CDR3 is CASSQLTGRKFSYEQYF. The CDR3 nucleotides are TGTGCCAGCAGTCAACTGACAGGGCGTAAATTCTCCTACGAGCAGTACTTC.

The V and J genes are TRBV7-2 and TRBJ1-6; D unclear. Germline lookup yields CDR1 SGHTA and CDR2 FQGNSA. This CDR3 has 18 residues. Trimming left V 1 base short and J 2 bases short, with 15 bases between. The CDR3 DNA reads as TGTGCCAGCAGCTTAGGGCATTTGAGTAGCCCCTATAATTCACCCCTCCACTTT. It specifies CASSLGHLSSPYNSPLHF.